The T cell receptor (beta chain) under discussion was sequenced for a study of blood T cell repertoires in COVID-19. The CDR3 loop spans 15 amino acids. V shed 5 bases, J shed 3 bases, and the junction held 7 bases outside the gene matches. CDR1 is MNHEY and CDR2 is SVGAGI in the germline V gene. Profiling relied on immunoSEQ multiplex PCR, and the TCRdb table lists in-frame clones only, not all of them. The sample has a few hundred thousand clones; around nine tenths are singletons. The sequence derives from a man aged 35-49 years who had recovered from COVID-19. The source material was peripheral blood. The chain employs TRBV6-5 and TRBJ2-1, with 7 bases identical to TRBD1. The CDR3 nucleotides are TGTGCCAGCAGTAGGGGACAGACTATCTACAATGAGCAGTTCTTC. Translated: CASSRGQTIYNEQFF.